This T cell receptor (beta chain) was retrieved from a study of blood T cells in healthy people across ages. Study-wide results and limits: Diversity was higher, and naive CD4+ cells more numerous, in long-lived donors than in aged donors.

About this clonotype: Its antigen is still unknown.

Germline V CDR1 and CDR2: SGHRS, YFSETQ. CDR3 length equals 13 residues. V lost 4 bases, J lost 8 bases, and 8 bases stayed unmatched. Then a second PCR, running about 6 to 12 cycles, was carried out with a sample-barcoded 5' primer and a J-beta primer mix. TCRdb called the 5' RACE reads again in MiXCR, with one record for every CDR3 protein. The table has approximately 1.5 million distinct CDR3 sequences, approximately 43% seen once. This clonotype was obtained from a woman younger than 30 in good health. Sequencing was carried out using blood. The V call is TRBV5-1, the J call TRBJ1-1; 7 bases map to TRBD1. The CDR3 is CASSATGTAEAFF. The CDR3, as DNA: TGCGCCAGCAGCGCGACCGGGACAGCAGAAGCTTTCTTT.